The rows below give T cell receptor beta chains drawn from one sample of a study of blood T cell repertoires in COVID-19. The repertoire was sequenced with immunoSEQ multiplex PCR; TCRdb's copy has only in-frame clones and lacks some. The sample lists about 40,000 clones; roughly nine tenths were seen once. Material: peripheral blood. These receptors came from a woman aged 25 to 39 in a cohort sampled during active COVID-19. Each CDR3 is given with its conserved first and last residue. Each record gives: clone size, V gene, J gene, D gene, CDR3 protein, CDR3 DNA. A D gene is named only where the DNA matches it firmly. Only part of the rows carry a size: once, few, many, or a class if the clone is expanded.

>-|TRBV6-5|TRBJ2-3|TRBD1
CASSYSGQGADTQYF
TGTGCCAGCAGTTACTCTGGACAGGGGGCAGATACGCAGTATTTT
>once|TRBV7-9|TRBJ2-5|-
CASSARDIPQQTQYF
TGTGCCAGCAGCGCTCGGGACATACCTCAGCAGACCCAGTACTTC
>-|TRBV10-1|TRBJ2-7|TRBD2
CASTLSHRTSEGEQYF
TGCGCCAGCACCCTGAGTCATAGGACTAGCGAGGGCGAGCAGTACTTC
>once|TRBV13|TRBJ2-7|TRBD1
CASSFPGQGFYEQYF
TGTGCCAGCAGCTTCCCGGGACAGGGTTTCTACGAGCAGTACTTC
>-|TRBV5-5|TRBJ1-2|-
CASSITAITNYGYTF
TGTGCCAGCAGCATTACAGCTATAACTAACTATGGCTACACCTTC
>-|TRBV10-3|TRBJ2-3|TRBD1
CAIGQGATDTQYF
TGTGCCATTGGACAGGGGGCAACAGATACGCAGTATTTT
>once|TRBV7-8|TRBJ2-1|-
CASSFAGLTDEQFF
TGTGCCAGCAGCTTTGCGGGACTCACCGATGAGCAGTTCTTC
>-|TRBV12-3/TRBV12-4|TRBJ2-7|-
CASSLSGYEQYF
TGTGCCAGCAGTCTCTCAGGTTACGAGCAGTACTTC
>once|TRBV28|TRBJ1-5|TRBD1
CASSLVGTGPQPQHF
TGTGCCAGCAGTTTAGTGGGGACAGGTCCACAGCCCCAGCATTTT
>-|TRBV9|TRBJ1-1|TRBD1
CASSVGDRANTEAFF
TGTGCCAGCAGCGTAGGGGACAGGGCGAACACTGAAGCTTTCTTT
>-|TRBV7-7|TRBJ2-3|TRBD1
CASSQTGGTDTQYF
TGTGCTAGCAGCCAGACAGGGGGCACAGATACGCAGTATTTT
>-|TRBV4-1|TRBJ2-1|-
CASSQDRGSRQYNEQFF
TGCGCCAGCAGCCAAGATCGGGGAAGCCGACAATACAATGAGCAGTTCTTC
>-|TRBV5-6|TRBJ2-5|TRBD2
CASSLDLLAGGPEETQYF
TGTGCCAGCAGCTTGGATTTACTAGCGGGAGGGCCGGAGGAGACCCAGTACTTC
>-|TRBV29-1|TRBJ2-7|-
CSVAGSSYEQYF
TGCAGCGTTGCCGGGAGCTCCTACGAGCAGTACTTC
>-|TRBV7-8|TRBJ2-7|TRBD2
CASSDGLAGQYEQYF
TGTGCCAGCAGCGACGGACTAGCGGGACAATACGAGCAGTACTTC
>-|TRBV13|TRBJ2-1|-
CASSSPGGSGSYNEQFF
TGTGCCAGCAGCTCCCCCGGGGGTAGCGGCTCCTACAATGAGCAGTTCTTC
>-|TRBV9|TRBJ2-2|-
CASSVATVGRELFF
TGTGCCAGCAGCGTAGCCACCGTCGGGAGGGAGCTGTTTTTT
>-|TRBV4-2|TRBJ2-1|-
CASSQEGPGLPIHNEQFF
TGTGCCAGCAGCCAAGAGGGCCCGGGACTCCCTATCCACAATGAGCAGTTCTTC
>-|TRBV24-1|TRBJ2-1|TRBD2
CATSDSGGTFYNEQFF
TGTGCCACCAGTGATTCGGGGGGGACCTTCTACAATGAGCAGTTCTTC
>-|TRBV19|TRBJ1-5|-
CASSTTGYQPQHF
TGTGCCAGTAGTACCACAGGTTATCAGCCCCAGCATTTT
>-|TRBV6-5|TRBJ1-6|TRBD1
CASSYETGVSPLHF
TGTGCCAGCAGTTACGAGACAGGGGTCTCACCCCTCCACTTT
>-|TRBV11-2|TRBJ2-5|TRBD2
CASSLGLGREGRGETQYF
TGTGCCAGCAGCTTAGGTTTAGGGCGGGAGGGCCGAGGGGAGACCCAGTACTTC